Each of the 5 T cell receptor beta chains below was sequenced from the same sample in a study of T cell repertoires in cytomegalovirus infection. MiXCR, applied by TCRdb to the reads, yields one record per CDR3 protein. The table has approximately 500,000 distinct CDR3 sequences, approximately 26% seen once. The sequencing sample was made of PBMCs. The receptor source for this set is a human donor in good health (CMV status not recorded). Some clones in this sample may be carry-over from other donors' samples.

The table lists this clonotype with a count of one. The gene calls are TRBV7-8 and TRBJ1-5, with unresolved D. Trimming took 5 bases from V and 4 from J, leaving 15 bases between them. The CDR3 runs 15 residues. The germline gives CDR1 SGHVS, CDR2 FQNEAQ. The CDR3 nucleotides read TGTGCCAGCAGCCGAGGGAGGGTACCTAATCAGCCCCAGCATTTT. Translated: CASSRGRVPNQPQHF.

CDR3 in DNA: TGTGCCAGCAGCTCCACAGGGGGAAACACAGATACGCAGCATTTT. Translated, it gives CASSSTGGNTDTQHF. The chain couples TRBV7-9 to TRBJ2-3; 8 bases agree with TRBD1. The DNA matches TRBJ1-5 better at its end, which makes the J call doubtful. The CDR3 sequence is 15 residues long. Germline CDR1 SEHNR, CDR2 FQNEAQ (reference sequence).

The table lists this clonotype with a few counts. V and J are TRBV6-2 or TRBV6-3 and TRBJ1-2; TRBD1 aligns across 11 bases. Germline-derived CDR1 and CDR2 are MNHEY and SVGEGT. Germline trimming cut 1 base from V and 4 bases from J; bases unmatched to any gene: 5. The CDR3 loop spans 16 amino acids. Here the CDR3 reads CASSYLPDRGLYGYTF. CDR3 bases: TGTGCCAGCAGTTACTTACCGGACAGGGGGCTCTATGGCTACACCTTC.

Here the CDR3 DNA reads TGCAGTGCTAGTCGGCCGGGGGGTGTGGAGAATCAGCCCCAGCATTTT. This codes for CSASRPGGVENQPQHF. The J gene is TRBJ1-5, the V gene TRBV20-1, with D possibly matching TRBD1 (5 bases). Germline values: CDR1 DFQATT, CDR2 SNEGSKA (reference sequence). This CDR3 has 16 amino acids. V was cut by 3 bases and J by 4 bases, with 19 bases left in between.

The rearrangement joins TRBV20-1 to TRBJ2-1; 16 nucleotides agree with TRBD2. There are 16 residues in the CDR3. The germline CDR1 and CDR2 sequences are DFQATT and SNEGSKA (reference sequence). J lost 6 bases, V lost 6 bases, and 8 bases had no gene match. CDR3 nucleotides: TGCAGTGCGGCGAGGGGGACTAGCGGGAGGGGCAATGAGCAGTTCTTC. Translation gives CSAARGTSGRGNEQFF.